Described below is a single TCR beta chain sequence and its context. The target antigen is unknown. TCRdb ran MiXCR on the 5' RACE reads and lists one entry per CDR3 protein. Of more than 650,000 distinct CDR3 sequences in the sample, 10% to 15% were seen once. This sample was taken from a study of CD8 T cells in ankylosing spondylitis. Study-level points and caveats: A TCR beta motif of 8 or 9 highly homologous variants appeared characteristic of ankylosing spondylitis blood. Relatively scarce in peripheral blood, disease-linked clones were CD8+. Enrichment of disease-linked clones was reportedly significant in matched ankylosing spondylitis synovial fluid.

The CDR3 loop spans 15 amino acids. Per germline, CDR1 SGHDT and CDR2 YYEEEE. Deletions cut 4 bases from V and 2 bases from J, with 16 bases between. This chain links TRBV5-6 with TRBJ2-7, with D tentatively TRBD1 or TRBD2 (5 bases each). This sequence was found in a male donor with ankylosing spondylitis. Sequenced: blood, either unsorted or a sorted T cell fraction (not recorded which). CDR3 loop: CASSPGPSRTYEQYF. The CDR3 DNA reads TGTGCCAGCAGCCCGGGACCGAGCAGGACCTACGAGCAGTACTTC. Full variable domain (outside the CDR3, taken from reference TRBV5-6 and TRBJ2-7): DAGVTQSPTHLIKTRGQQVTLRCSPKSGHDTVSWYQQALGQGPQFIFQYYEEEERQRGNFPDRFSGHQFPNYSSELNVNALLLGDSALYLCASSPGPSRTYEQYFGPGTRLTVT.